These T cell receptor beta chains were read from a single sample in a study of T-cell memory formation after mild COVID-19. TCRdb reanalysed the 5' RACE reads using MiXCR and keeps one entry per CDR3 protein. Of a few hundred thousand distinct CDR3 sequences listed, roughly 18% were seen once; the top ten hold about 23%. Sequences were obtained from PBMCs or a T cell subset sorted from them (not recorded which). The receptor source for this set is a man aged 18-30 years who had mild COVID-19 (a few samples of this study predate the infection). Cell type and time point are not known. Each CDR3 is given with its conserved first and last residue. D genes are given only for firm matches. For some rows the clone size is stated as once, few or many, or as a class when expanded; others skip it.

clone size	V gene	J gene	D gene	CDR3 DNA	CDR3 protein
few	TRBV7-2	TRBJ2-3	.	TGTGCCAGCAGCCCGAACGGGGGCCCAGATACGCAGTATTTT	CASSPNGGPDTQYF
.	TRBV20-1	TRBJ2-5	.	TGCAGTTTACAAATTACTTACCAAGAGACCCAGTACTTC	CSLQITYQETQYF
few	TRBV20-1	TRBJ1-4	TRBD1	TGCAGTGCCTATAGACAGGGTAGGGAAAAACTGTTTTTT	CSAYRQGREKLFF
few	TRBV23-1	TRBJ1-5	TRBD1	TGCGCCAGCAGTCCTATTGACAGGGGGGGTCAGCCCCAGCATTTT	CASSPIDRGGQPQHF
.	TRBV7-9	TRBJ1-3	.	TGTGCCAGCAGCCTGCCGAGACAGGACTCTGGAAACACCATATATTTT	CASSLPRQDSGNTIYF
many	TRBV20-1	TRBJ1-1	.	TGCAGTGCTCCGTATGCAGGGGACACTGAAGCTTTCTTT	CSAPYAGDTEAFF
few	TRBV18	TRBJ1-3	.	TGTGCCAGCTCACCAGGACAGCTCTCTGGAAACACCATATATTTT	CASSPGQLSGNTIYF
few	TRBV9	TRBJ2-1	.	TGTGCCAGCAGCGTAGTGGGCCATGAGCAGTTCTTC	CASSVVGHEQFF
.	TRBV4-1	TRBJ1-2	TRBD1	TGCGCCAGCAGCCAAGTTGTAACAGGGGGATATGGCTACACCTTC	CASSQVVTGGYGYTF
few	TRBV29-1	TRBJ2-5	TRBD1	TGCAGCGTCTCTGGACAGGGGGCTCAAGAGACCCAGTACTTC	CSVSGQGAQETQYF
few	TRBV12-3/TRBV12-4	TRBJ2-3	.	TGTGCCAGCAGCGGCGACTCAGATACGCAGTATTTT	CASSGDSDTQYF
.	TRBV6-6	TRBJ2-6	.	TGTGCCAGCTTGGGAGCTGGGGCCAACGTCCTGACTTTC	CASLGAGANVLTF
few	TRBV3-1	TRBJ2-2	.	TGTGCCAGCAGCCCCCGGGGGCCCGGGGAGCTGTTTTTT	CASSPRGPGELFF
few	TRBV3-1	TRBJ1-5	.	TGTGCCAGCAGCCAAGGGGGGGGTGGTCAGCCCCAGCATTTT	CASSQGGGGQPQHF
few	TRBV6-2/TRBV6-3	TRBJ1-5	TRBD1	TGTGCCAGCAGCGAGGACAGGTATCAGCCCCAGCATTTT	CASSEDRYQPQHF
many	TRBV20-1	TRBJ2-6	.	TGCAGTGCTATCTCTGGGGCCAACGTCCTGACTTTC	CSAISGANVLTF
.	TRBV7-9	TRBJ2-1	.	TGTGCCAGCAGCTCACCGCCTCGGGGGGCAGGGGCCTACAATGAGCAGTTCTTC	CASSSPPRGAGAYNEQFF
few	TRBV12-3/TRBV12-4	TRBJ2-7	.	TGTGCCAGCTCCCTGTGGGCCCCCTCTGGGGACGAGCAGTACTTC	CASSLWAPSGDEQYF
.	TRBV6-5	TRBJ1-2	.	TGTGCCAGCAGGCTCGGACACCTCTATGGCTACACCTTC	CASRLGHLYGYTF
.	TRBV20-1	TRBJ2-3	TRBD2	TGCAGTGCTACAAAATGGACTAGCGGGGACCCAGATACGCAGTATTTT	CSATKWTSGDPDTQYF
many	TRBV24-1	TRBJ2-2	.	TGTGCCACCAGTGATAGAGCTGGGGCTCGGAACACCGGGGAGCTGTTTTTT	CATSDRAGARNTGELFF
few	TRBV12-3/TRBV12-4	TRBJ2-7	.	TGTGCCAGCAGTTTAACCACAGGGAACTACGAGCAGTACTTC	CASSLTTGNYEQYF
few	TRBV20-1	TRBJ2-5	.	TGCAGTGCTAGAATCGAGCGACAAGAGACCCAGTACTTC	CSARIERQETQYF
few	TRBV29-1	TRBJ1-1	.	TGCAGCGTGGTGGGACGGAACACTGAAGCTTTCTTT	CSVVGRNTEAFF
few	TRBV9	TRBJ1-2	TRBD1	TGTGCCAGCAGCGTGAAGGGACAGGGGGATAGGGACTATGGCTACACCTTC	CASSVKGQGDRDYGYTF
few	TRBV9	TRBJ1-1	.	TGTGCCAGCAGCGACCCCGGAAACACTGAAGCTTTCTTT	CASSDPGNTEAFF
few	TRBV29-1	TRBJ2-5	.	TGCAGCGTTGAAGGGAGGGCCCCAGGGAAGGGGGAGACCCAGTACTTC	CSVEGRAPGKGETQYF
few	TRBV10-2	TRBJ1-2	TRBD1	TGCGCCAGCTCCTACGGGACAGGCCGAGCTAACTATGGCTACACCTTC	CASSYGTGRANYGYTF
.	TRBV24-1	TRBJ2-1	TRBD2	TGTGCCACCAGTGACCCCGGGACTAGCGAGTTCTTC	CATSDPGTSEFF
many	TRBV10-3	TRBJ1-6	.	TGTGCCATCAGTGAGTCGGGGGTTCCAGGTTCACCCCTCCACTTT	CAISESGVPGSPLHF
.	TRBV5-1	TRBJ1-4	.	TGCGCCAGCAGCTTCGGTTCAGGGACCGGCGAAAAACTGTTTTTT	CASSFGSGTGEKLFF
few	TRBV5-1	TRBJ2-7	.	TGCGCCAGCAGCCTCGACTCGGGCGAGCAGTACTTC	CASSLDSGEQYF
.	TRBV7-3	TRBJ2-2	.	TGTGCCAGCAGCTTATACCAGCTAAACACCGGGGAGCTGTTTTTT	CASSLYQLNTGELFF
.	TRBV15	TRBJ2-5	.	TGTGCCACCAGCAGAGTTAGACGGCCCCAAGAGACCCAGTACTTC	CATSRVRRPQETQYF
.	TRBV19	TRBJ2-4	TRBD1	TGTGCCAGTAGCTCCCCCAGGGGGCTAGGCAAAAACATTCAGTACTTC	CASSSPRGLGKNIQYF
.	TRBV5-1	TRBJ2-3	.	TGCGCCAGCAGCTCGATTAGCGGTAGGACGCAGTATTTT	CASSSISGRTQYF
.	TRBV7-2	TRBJ1-1	.	TGTGCCAGCAGCTCAGCTCCTTCGACAGGCAACACTGAAGCTTTCTTT	CASSSAPSTGNTEAFF
few	TRBV10-3	TRBJ2-3	.	TGTGCCATCAGAACCGGAGGGGGGAGCACAGATACGCAGTATTTT	CAIRTGGGSTDTQYF
few	TRBV20-1	TRBJ2-1	.	TGCAGTGCTCAACTAGTAAATGAGCAGTTCTTC	CSAQLVNEQFF
many	TRBV6-6	TRBJ1-5	.	TGTGCCAGCGGACCCTCGGATAGCAATCAGCCCCAGCATTTT	CASGPSDSNQPQHF
few	TRBV5-1	TRBJ2-1	TRBD2	TGCGCCAGTACTAAAAGTAGCGGGGGCAATGAGCAGTTCTTC	CASTKSSGGNEQFF
many	TRBV25-1	TRBJ1-6	TRBD1	TGTGCCAGCAGTGAAGCGGGACAGCCAAGTTCACCCCTCCACTTT	CASSEAGQPSSPLHF
few	TRBV20-1	TRBJ2-4	.	TGCAGTGCTAGAGAACCGCGAGACAGTAAAAACATTCAGTACTTC	CSAREPRDSKNIQYF
.	TRBV7-2	TRBJ1-5	.	TGTGCCAGCAGCATAGATTCCTTGGGGAGCAATCAGCCCCAGCATTTT	CASSIDSLGSNQPQHF
.	TRBV7-6	TRBJ2-5	TRBD2	TGTGCCAGCAGCTTAGAGGCGGGGGGTCGTAGCGGTGCGCGGGAGACCCAGTACTTC	CASSLEAGGRSGARETQYF
few	TRBV4-1	TRBJ2-3	.	TGCGCCAGCAGCCCTACGGGGTCCACAGATACGCAGTATTTT	CASSPTGSTDTQYF